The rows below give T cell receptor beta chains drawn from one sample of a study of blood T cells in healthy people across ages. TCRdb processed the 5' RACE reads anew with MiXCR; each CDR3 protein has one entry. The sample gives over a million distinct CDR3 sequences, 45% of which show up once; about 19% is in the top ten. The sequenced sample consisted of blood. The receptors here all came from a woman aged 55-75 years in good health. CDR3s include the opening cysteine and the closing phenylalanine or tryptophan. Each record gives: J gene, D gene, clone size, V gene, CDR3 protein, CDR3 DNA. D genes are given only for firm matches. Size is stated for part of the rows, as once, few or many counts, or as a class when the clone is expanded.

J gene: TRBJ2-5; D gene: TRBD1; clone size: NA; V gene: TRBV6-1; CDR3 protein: CASSSEGQWVLGLRTQYF; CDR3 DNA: TGTGCCAGCAGTAGCGAGGGACAGTGGGTCTTGGGGTTAAGGACCCAGTACTTC
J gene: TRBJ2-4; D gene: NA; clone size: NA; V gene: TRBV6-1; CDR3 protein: CASSEQRLRTAPAKNIQYF; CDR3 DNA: TGTGCCAGCAGTGAGCAACGACTGAGGACGGCACCAGCCAAAAACATTCAGTACTTC
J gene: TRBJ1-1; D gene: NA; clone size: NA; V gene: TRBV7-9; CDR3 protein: CTSSPSGRNTEAFF; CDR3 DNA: TGTACCAGCAGCCCTTCAGGACGGAACACTGAAGCTTTCTTT
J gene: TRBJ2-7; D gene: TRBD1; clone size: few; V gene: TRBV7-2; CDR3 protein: CASSNEGAPEDYEQYF; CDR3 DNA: TGTGCCAGCAGCAACGAGGGGGCGCCCGAGGACTACGAGCAGTACTTC
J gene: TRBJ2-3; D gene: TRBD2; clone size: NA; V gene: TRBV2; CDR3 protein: CASSERRTSERSTDTQYF; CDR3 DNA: TGTGCCAGCAGTGAACGTAGGACTAGCGAGAGAAGCACAGATACGCAGTATTTT
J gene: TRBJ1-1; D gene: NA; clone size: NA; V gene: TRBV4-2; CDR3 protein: CASSQDWGIAEAFF; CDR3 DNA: TGTGCCAGCAGCCAAGATTGGGGTATTGCCGAAGCTTTCTTT
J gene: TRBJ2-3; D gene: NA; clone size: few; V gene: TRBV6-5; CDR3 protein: CASSYDGSDTQYF; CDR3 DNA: TGTGCCAGCAGTTACGACGGGTCAGATACGCAGTATTTT
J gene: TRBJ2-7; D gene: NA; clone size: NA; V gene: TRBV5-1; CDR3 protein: CASSPDGDEQYF; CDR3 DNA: TGCGCCAGCAGCCCCGACGGCGACGAGCAGTACTTC
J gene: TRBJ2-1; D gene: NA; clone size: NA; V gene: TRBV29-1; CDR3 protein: CSVGTSGEQFF; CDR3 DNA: TGCAGCGTTGGTACCTCGGGTGAGCAGTTCTTC
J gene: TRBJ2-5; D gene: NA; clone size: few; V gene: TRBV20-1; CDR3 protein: CSARRSAETQYF; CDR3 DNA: TGCAGTGCTAGGCGGAGTGCGGAGACCCAGTACTTC
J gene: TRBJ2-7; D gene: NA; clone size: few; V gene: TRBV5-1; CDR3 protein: CASSLSGGMPYEQYF; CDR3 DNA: TGCGCCAGCAGCTTGAGTGGGGGAATGCCCTACGAGCAGTACTTC
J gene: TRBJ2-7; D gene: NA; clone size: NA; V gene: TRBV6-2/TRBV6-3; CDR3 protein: CASSYPPGPSGDEQYF; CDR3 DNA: TGTGCCAGCAGTTATCCGCCGGGACCTTCTGGGGACGAGCAGTACTTC
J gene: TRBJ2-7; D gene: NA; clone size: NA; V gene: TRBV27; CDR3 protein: CASSPTYRDSPYEQYF; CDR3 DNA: TGTGCCAGCAGTCCAACCTACCGGGACTCTCCGTACGAGCAGTACTTC
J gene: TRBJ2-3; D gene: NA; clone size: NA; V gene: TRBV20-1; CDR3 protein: CSASENPTDTQYF; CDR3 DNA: TGCAGTGCCTCAGAGAATCCCACAGATACGCAGTATTTT
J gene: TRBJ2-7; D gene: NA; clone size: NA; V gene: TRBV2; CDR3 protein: CASTDSGYEQYF; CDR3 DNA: TGTGCCAGCACAGACTCCGGCTACGAGCAGTACTTC
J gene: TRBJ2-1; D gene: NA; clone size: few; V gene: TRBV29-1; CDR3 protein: CSVTGVAVNEQFF; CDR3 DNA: TGCAGCGTTACAGGGGTAGCGGTCAATGAGCAGTTCTTC
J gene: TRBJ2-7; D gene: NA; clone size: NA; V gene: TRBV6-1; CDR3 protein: CATPDEGNEQYF; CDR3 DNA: TGTGCCACCCCTGATGAGGGGAACGAGCAGTACTTC
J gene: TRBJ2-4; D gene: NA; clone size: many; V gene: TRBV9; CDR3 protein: CASSVDPAKNIQYF; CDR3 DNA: TGTGCCAGCAGCGTAGACCCAGCCAAAAACATTCAGTACTTC
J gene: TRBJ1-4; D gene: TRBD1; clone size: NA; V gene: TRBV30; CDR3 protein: CAWTRQGADEKLFF; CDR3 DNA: TGTGCCTGGACCCGACAGGGGGCAGATGAAAAACTGTTTTTT
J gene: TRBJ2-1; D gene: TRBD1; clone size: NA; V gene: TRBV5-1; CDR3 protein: CASTWTGGNEQFF; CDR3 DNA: TGCGCCAGCACCTGGACAGGGGGCAATGAGCAGTTCTTC
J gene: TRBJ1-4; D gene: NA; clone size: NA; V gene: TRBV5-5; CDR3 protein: CASSLAVGVDEKLFF; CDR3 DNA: TGTGCCAGCAGCTTGGCAGTAGGGGTTGACGAAAAACTGTTTTTT
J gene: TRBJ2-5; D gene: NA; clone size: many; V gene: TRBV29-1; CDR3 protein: CSVGLPGWQETQYF; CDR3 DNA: TGCAGCGTTGGACTCCCAGGGTGGCAAGAGACCCAGTACTTC
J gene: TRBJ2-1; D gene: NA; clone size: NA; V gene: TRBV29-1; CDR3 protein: CSVDGLYNEQFF; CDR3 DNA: TGCAGCGTTGACGGATTATACAATGAGCAGTTCTTC
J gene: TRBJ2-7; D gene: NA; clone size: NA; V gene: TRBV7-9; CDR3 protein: CASSLLNSYEQYF; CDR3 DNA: TGTGCCAGCAGCTTACTTAATTCCTACGAGCAGTACTTC
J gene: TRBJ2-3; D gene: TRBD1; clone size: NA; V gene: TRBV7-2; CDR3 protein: CASSPWTGPTDTQYF; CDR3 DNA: TGTGCCAGCAGCCCTTGGACAGGCCCCACAGATACGCAGTATTTT
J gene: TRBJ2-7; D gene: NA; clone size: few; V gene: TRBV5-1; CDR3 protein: CASSLEVGGEGEQYF; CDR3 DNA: TGCGCCAGCAGCCTGGAAGTTGGCGGTGAAGGGGAGCAGTACTTC